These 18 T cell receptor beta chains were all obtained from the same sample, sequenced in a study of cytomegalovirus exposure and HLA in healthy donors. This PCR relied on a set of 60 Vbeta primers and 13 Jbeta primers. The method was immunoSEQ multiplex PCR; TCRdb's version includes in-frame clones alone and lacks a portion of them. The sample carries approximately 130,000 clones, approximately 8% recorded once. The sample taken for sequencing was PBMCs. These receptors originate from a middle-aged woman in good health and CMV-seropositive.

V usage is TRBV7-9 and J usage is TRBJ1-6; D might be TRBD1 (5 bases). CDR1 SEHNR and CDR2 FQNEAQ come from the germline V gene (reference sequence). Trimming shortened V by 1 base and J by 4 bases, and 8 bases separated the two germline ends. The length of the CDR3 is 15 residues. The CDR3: CASSLGQSYNSPLHF. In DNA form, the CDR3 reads TGTGCCAGCAGCTTAGGACAGAGTTATAATTCACCCCTCCACTTT.

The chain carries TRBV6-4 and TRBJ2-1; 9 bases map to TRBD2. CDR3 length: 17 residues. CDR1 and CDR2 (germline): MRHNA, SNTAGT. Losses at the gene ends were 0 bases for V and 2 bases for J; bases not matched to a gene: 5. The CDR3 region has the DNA TGTGCCAGCAGTGACTCGGGGCGGGGGGGAACCTACAATGAGCAGTTCTTC. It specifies CASSDSGRGGTYNEQFF.

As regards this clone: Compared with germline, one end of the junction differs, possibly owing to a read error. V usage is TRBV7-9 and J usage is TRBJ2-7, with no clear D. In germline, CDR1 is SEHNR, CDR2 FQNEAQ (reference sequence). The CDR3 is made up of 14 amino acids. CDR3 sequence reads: CTSSLGAIEYEQYF. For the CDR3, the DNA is TGTACCAGCAGCTTAGGCGCCATCGAGTACGAGCAGTACTTC.

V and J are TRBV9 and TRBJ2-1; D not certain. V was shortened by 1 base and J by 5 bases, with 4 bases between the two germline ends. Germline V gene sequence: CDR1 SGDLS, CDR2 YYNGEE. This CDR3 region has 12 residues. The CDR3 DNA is TGTGCCAGCAGCGTATATGACAATGAGCAGTTCTTC. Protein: CASSVYDNEQFF.

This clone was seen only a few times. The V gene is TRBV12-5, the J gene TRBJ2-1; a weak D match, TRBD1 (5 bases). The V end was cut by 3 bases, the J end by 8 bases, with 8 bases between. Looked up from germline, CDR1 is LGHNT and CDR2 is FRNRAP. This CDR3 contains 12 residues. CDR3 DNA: TGTGCTAGTGGTTTTTGGGGCTATGAGCAGTTCTTC. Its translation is CASGFWGYEQFF.

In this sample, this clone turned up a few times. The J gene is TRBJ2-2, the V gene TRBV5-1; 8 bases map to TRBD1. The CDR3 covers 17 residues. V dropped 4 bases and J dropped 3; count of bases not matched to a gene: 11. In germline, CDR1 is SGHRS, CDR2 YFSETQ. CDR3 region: CASSLRRDRKDTGELFF. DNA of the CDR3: TGCGCCAGCAGCCTACGGCGGGACAGGAAAGACACCGGGGAGCTGTTTTTT.

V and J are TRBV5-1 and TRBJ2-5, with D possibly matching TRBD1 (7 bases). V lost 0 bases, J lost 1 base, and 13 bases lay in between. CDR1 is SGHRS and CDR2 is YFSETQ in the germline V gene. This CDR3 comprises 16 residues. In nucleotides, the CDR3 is TGCGCCAGCAGCTTGGTAGGAGGGGGCGTCCAAGAGACCCAGTACTTC. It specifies CASSLVGGGVQETQYF.

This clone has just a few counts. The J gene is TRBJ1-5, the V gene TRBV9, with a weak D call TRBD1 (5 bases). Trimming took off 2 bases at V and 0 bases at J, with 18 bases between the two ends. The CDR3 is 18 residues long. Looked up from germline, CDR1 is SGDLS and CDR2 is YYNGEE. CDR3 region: CASSVGAGTAYSNQPQHF. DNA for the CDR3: TGTGCCAGCAGCGTTGGGGCGGGGACTGCCTATAGCAATCAGCCCCAGCATTTT. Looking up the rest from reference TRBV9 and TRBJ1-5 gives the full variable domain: DSGVTQTPKHLITATGQRVTLRCSPRSGDLSVYWYQQSLDQGLQFLIQYYNGEERAKGNILERFSAQQFPDLHSELNLSSLELGDSALYFCASSVGAGTAYSNQPQHFGDGTRLSIL.

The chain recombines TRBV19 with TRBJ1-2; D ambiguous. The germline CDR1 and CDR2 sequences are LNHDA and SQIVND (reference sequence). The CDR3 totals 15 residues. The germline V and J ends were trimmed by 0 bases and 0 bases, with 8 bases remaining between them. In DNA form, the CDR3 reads TGTGCCAGTAGTATAGAGGCGGGAGCTAACTATGGCTACACCTTC. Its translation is CASSIEAGANYGYTF.

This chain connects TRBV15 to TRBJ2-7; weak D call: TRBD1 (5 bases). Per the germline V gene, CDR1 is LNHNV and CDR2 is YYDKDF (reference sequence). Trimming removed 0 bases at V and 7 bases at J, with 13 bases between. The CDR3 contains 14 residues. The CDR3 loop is CATSRDLRVGEQYF. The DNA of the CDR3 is TGTGCCACCAGCAGAGATCTCAGGGTTGGGGAGCAGTACTTC.

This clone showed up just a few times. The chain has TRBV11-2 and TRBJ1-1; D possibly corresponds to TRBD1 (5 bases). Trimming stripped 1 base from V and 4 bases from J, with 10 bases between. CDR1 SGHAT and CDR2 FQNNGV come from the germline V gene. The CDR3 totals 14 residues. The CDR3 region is CASSLGWGGTEAFF. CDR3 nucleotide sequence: TGTGCCAGCAGCTTAGGGTGGGGGGGCACTGAAGCTTTCTTT.

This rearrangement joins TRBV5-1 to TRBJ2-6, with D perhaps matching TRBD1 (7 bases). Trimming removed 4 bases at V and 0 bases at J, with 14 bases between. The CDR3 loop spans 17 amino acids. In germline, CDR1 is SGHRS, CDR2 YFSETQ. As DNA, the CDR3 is TGCGCCAGCAGCCCCCAGGGGGGCCTCTCTGGGGCCAACGTCCTGACTTTC. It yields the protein CASSPQGGLSGANVLTF.

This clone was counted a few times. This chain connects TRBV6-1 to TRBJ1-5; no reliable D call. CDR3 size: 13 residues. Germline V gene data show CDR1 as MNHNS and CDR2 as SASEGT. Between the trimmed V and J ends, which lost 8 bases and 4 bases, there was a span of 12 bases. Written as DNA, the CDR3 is TGTGCCAGCGGGAGGCCCCCAAATCAGCCCCAGCATTTT. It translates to CASGRPPNQPQHF.

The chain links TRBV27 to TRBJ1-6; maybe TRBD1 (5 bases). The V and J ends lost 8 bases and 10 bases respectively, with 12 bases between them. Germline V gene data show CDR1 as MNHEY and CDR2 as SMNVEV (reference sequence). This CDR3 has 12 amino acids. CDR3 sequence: CASARGLSPLHF. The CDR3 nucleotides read TGTGCCAGCGCAAGGGGTTTGTCACCCCTCCACTTT.

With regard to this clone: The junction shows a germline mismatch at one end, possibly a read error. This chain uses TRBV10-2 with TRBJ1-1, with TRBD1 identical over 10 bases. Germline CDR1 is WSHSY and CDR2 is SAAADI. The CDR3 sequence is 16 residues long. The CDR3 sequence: CASSESRTGGNAEAFF. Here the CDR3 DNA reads TGCGCCAGCAGTGAGTCGAGGACAGGGGGGAACGCTGAAGCTTTCTTT.

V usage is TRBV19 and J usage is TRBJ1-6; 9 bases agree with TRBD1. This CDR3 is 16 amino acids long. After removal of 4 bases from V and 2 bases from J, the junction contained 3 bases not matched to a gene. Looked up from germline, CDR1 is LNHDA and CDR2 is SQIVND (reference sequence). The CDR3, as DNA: TGTGCCAGTAGTAAAGGGACAGGGCCCTATAATTCACCCCTCCACTTT. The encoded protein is CASSKGTGPYNSPLHF. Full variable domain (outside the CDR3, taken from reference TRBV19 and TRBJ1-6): DGGITQSPKYLFRKEGQNVTLSCEQNLNHDAMYWYRQDPGQGLRLIYYSQIVNDFQKGDIAEGYSVSREKKESFPLTVTSAQKNPTAFYLCASSKGTGPYNSPLHFGNGTRLTVT.

CDR3: CASSYDGTSYGYTF. CDR3 nucleotides: TGTGCCAGCAGTTACGACGGGACTTCCTATGGCTACACCTTC. J is TRBJ1-2 and V is TRBV6-5; D perhaps matches TRBD1 (5 bases). With 2 bases removed from V and 4 bases from J, the gap between germline ends came to 11 bases. The CDR3 runs 14 residues. CDR1 and CDR2 from the germline V gene are MNHEY and SVGAGI.

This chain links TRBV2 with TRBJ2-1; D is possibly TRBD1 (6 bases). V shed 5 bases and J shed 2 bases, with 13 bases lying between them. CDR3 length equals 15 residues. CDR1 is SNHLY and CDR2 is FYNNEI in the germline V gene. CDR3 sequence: CASSLRQEPYNEQFF. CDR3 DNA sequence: TGTGCCAGCAGTTTAAGACAGGAGCCCTACAATGAGCAGTTCTTC. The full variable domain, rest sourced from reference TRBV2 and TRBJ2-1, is EPEVTQTPSHQVTQMGQEVILRCVPISNHLYFYWYRQILGQKVEFLVSFYNNEISEKSEIFDDQFSVERPDGSNFTLKIRSTKLEDSAMYFCASSLRQEPYNEQFFGPGTRLTVL.